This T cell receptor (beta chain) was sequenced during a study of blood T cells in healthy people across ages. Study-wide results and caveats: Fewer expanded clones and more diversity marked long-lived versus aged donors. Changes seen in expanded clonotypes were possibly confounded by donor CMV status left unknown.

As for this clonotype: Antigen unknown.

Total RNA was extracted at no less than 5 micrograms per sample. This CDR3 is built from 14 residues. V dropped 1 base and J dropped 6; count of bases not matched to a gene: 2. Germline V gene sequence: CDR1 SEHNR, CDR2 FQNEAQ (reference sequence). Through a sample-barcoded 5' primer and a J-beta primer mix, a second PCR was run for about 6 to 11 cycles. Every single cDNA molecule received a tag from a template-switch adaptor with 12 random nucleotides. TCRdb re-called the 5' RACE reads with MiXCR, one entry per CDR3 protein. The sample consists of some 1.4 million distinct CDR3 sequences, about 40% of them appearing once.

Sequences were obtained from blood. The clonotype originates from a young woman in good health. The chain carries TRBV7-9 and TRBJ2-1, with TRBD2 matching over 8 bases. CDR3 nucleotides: TGTGCCAGCAGCTTAGGGGGGACTAGCAATGAGCAGTTCTTC. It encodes CASSLGGTSNEQFF.